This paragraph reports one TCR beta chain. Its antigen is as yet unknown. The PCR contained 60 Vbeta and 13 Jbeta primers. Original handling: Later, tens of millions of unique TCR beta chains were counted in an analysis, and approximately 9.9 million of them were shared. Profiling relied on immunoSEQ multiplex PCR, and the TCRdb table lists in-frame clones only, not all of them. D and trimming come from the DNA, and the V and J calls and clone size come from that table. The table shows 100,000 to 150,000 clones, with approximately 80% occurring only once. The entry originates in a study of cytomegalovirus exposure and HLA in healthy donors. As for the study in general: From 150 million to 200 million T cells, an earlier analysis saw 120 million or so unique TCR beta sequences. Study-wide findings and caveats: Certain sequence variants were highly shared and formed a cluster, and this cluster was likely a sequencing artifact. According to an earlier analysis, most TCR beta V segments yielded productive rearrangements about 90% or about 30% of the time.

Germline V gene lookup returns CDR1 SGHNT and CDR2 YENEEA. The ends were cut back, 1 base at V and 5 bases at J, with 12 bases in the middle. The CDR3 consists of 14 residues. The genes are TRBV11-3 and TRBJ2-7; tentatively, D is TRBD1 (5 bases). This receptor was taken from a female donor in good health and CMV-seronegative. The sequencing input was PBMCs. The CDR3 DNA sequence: TGTGCCAGCAGCTTAGGGGCAGGGAACGACGAGCAGTACTTC. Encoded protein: CASSLGAGNDEQYF.